The 16 T cell receptor beta chains below all came from one sample that was sequenced in a study of cytomegalovirus exposure and HLA in healthy donors. 60 Vbeta and 13 Jbeta primers were used in PCR. Sequencing was performed with immunoSEQ multiplex PCR; in TCRdb, only in-frame clones are kept and a portion is missing. The sample table includes roughly 50,000 clones. The sample taken for sequencing was PBMCs. The receptors shown here come from a female donor in good health and CMV-seronegative.

This rearrangement joins TRBV6-5 to TRBJ1-1; a weak D match, TRBD1 (6 bases). The germline gives CDR1 MNHEY, CDR2 SVGAGI. The CDR3 loop spans 15 amino acids. Deletions cut 2 bases from V and 4 bases from J, with 14 bases between. The CDR3 region is CASSYGSTGPTEAFF. The CDR3 DNA reads TGTGCCAGCAGTTACGGCTCCACAGGGCCCACTGAAGCTTTCTTT.

The CDR3 DNA is TGTGCCAGCTCCCGCGGGACAGCGAACACTGAAGCTTTCTTT. This codes for CASSRGTANTEAFF. V usage is TRBV18 and J usage is TRBJ1-1; 7 positions match TRBD1. CDR1 is KGHSH, CDR2 LQKENI, per germline. CDR3 length: 14 amino acids. V shed 6 bases and J 1 base; nucleotides not matched to a gene: 5.

J is TRBJ2-7 and V is TRBV5-1, with D uncertain. Trimming pared 0 bases from V and 5 bases from J, leaving 15 bases between. There are 15 residues in the CDR3. Germline lookup yields CDR1 SGHRS and CDR2 YFSETQ. The CDR3 here is CASSLEQRIRDEQYF. Written as DNA, the CDR3 is TGCGCCAGCAGCTTGGAGCAGCGAATACGGGACGAGCAGTACTTC.

The chain uses TRBV7-9 and TRBJ2-1, with 9 bases aligning to TRBD2. Per the germline V gene, CDR1 is SEHNR and CDR2 is FQNEAQ (reference sequence). The CDR3 runs 16 residues. Germline trimming cut 2 bases from V and 5 bases from J; bases unmatched to any gene: 7. CDR3 DNA: TGTGCCAGCAGCTTAAGAAGCGGGGGGTACGACAATGAGCAGTTCTTC. Its translation: CASSLRSGGYDNEQFF. The full variable domain, rest sourced from reference TRBV7-9 and TRBJ2-1, is DTGVSQNPRHKITKRGQNVTFRCDPISEHNRLYWYRQTLGQGPEFLTYFQNEAQLEKSRLLSDRFSAERPKGSFSTLEIQRTEQGDSAMYLCASSLRSGGYDNEQFFGPGTRLTVL.

The chain links TRBV6-1 to TRBJ1-2; D gene ambiguous. Germline CDR1 and CDR2: MNHNS and SASEGT. This CDR3 region has 19 residues. V lost 3 bases, J lost 6 bases, and 29 bases lay in between. The CDR3 loop reads CASSELARPWEPPLDGYTF. The DNA for the CDR3 is TGTGCCAGCAGTGAGCTTGCCCGGCCGTGGGAGCCGCCTCTTGATGGCTACACCTTC.

J is TRBJ1-5 and V is TRBV7-2; D may be TRBD1 (5 bases). The V end lost 4 bases, the J end lost 9 bases, and 10 bases lay between the germline ends. Germline values: CDR1 SGHTA, CDR2 FQGNSA. CDR3 size: 12 residues. The CDR3 sequence is CASSSPGLPQHF. The CDR3 DNA reads TGTGCCAGCAGCTCCCCAGGGTTGCCCCAGCATTTT.

The V gene is TRBV6-5, the J gene TRBJ1-2, with a possible D match to TRBD1 (5 bases). This CDR3 contains 14 residues. V was pared by 0 bases and J by 3 bases, with 8 bases between. Germline values: CDR1 MNHEY, CDR2 SVGAGI. The CDR3 DNA reads TGTGCCAGCAGTTACTCGGGGGGTGACTATGGCTACACCTTC. As protein: CASSYSGGDYGYTF.

The rearrangement links TRBV6-1 to TRBJ1-1, with a possible D match to TRBD1 (5 bases). With 2 bases removed from V and 4 bases from J, the gap between germline ends came to 8 bases. CDR1 MNHNS and CDR2 SASEGT come from the germline V gene. This CDR3 region has 13 residues. The chain's CDR3 is CASSEFRVTEAFF. The DNA of the CDR3 is TGTGCCAGCAGTGAATTCAGGGTCACTGAAGCTTTCTTT.

V gene TRBV29-1 combines with J gene TRBJ1-1; D call uncertain. V shed 4 bases and J shed 2 bases, with 11 bases lying between them. This CDR3 has 13 residues. CDR1 and CDR2 from the germline V gene are SQVTM and ANQGSEA. The DNA of the CDR3 is TGCAGCGTTGCCAGGAGGCTAAACACTGAAGCTTTCTTT. This codes for CSVARRLNTEAFF.

The chain uses TRBV5-1 and TRBJ2-7, with D maybe TRBD1 (6 bases). V was cut by 5 bases and J by 0 bases, with 15 bases left in between. CDR1 SGHRS and CDR2 YFSETQ come from the germline V gene. The CDR3 totals 15 residues. CDR3 DNA sequence: TGCGCCAGCAGTCGAACAGGGTTGAGCTCCTACGAGCAGTACTTC. Its protein product is CASSRTGLSSYEQYF.

The chain joins TRBV2 to TRBJ2-7; 8 positions match TRBD1. This CDR3 has 15 amino acids. Germline lookup yields CDR1 SNHLY and CDR2 FYNNEI. In nucleotides, the CDR3 is TGTGCTGATAGGCCCGGGGACAGGATCTCCTACGAGCAGTACTTC. It yields the protein CADRPGDRISYEQYF.

The CDR3 sequence: CASSLSYRDEQYF. In nucleotides, the CDR3 is TGTGCCAGCAGTTTATCTTACCGGGACGAGCAGTACTTC. This chain joins TRBV27 and TRBJ2-7, with D unclear. The germline V and J ends were trimmed by 0 bases and 5 bases, with 8 bases remaining between them. This CDR3 spans 13 amino acids. The germline gives CDR1 MNHEY, CDR2 SMNVEV (reference sequence).

V usage is TRBV15 and J usage is TRBJ1-2; no firm D call. The V end lost 0 bases, the J end lost 0 bases, and 8 bases lay between the germline ends. The germline gives CDR1 LNHNV, CDR2 YYDKDF (reference sequence). The CDR3 runs to 15 residues. The CDR3 spells CATSREGGSNYGYTF. The CDR3 DNA sequence: TGTGCCACCAGCAGAGAGGGAGGGTCTAACTATGGCTACACCTTC.

The chain combines TRBV20-1 with TRBJ1-1; no reliable D call. Between the trimmed V and J ends, which lost 5 bases and 1 base, there was a span of 5 bases. The CDR3 totals 11 residues. CDR1 is DFQATT and CDR2 is SNEGSKA in the germline V gene (reference sequence). The CDR3 here is CSARQNTEAFF. Here the CDR3 DNA reads TGCAGTGCTCGACAGAACACTGAAGCTTTCTTT.

The chain links TRBV5-1 to TRBJ2-5; D gene ambiguous. Germline V CDR1 and CDR2: SGHRS, YFSETQ. CDR3 size: 14 residues. Trimming took 0 bases from V and 2 from J, leaving 8 bases between them. CDR3 DNA sequence: TGCGCCAGCAGCTTGGCCTGGGCACAAGAGACCCAGTACTTC. It codes for CASSLAWAQETQYF. Supplemented by reference TRBV5-1 and TRBJ2-5, the full variable domain reads KAGVTQTPRYLIKTRGQQVTLSCSPISGHRSVSWYQQTPGQGLQFLFEYFSETQRNKGNFPGRFSGRQFSNSRSEMNVSTLELGDSALYLCASSLAWAQETQYFGPGTRLLVL.

J is TRBJ2-7 and V is TRBV11-2, with 8 bases that match TRBD2. Germline lookup yields CDR1 SGHAT and CDR2 FQNNGV. The CDR3 totals 15 residues. V lost 5 bases, J lost 4 bases, and 10 bases stayed unmatched. CDR3 DNA sequence: TGTGCCAGCAGCAGACCACGACTAGCGTGGTACGAGCAGTACTTC. Protein sequence: CASSRPRLAWYEQYF.